This TCR beta chain was identified in a study of shared clonotypes between healthy human individuals. Method: immunoSEQ multiplex PCR; TCRdb's copy keeps in-frame clones and lacks some. Among fewer than 650,000 clones listed, around 81% were seen once. This CDR3 is built from 17 residues. Germline lookup yields CDR1 MDHEN and CDR2 SYDVKM. The V gene end was trimmed by 6 bases and the J gene end by 5 bases; junction bases not matched to a gene: 11. The clonotype was recovered from a woman in her 40s in good health. Some clones in this sample may be carry-over from other donors' samples. The sample consisted of PBMCs. V and J are TRBV28 and TRBJ2-7; 15 bases are a match to TRBD2. CDR3 nucleotide sequence: TGTGCCAGCAGCCGAGGACTAGCGGGAGGGCTAATCGACGAGCAGTACTTC. This gives the protein CASSRGLAGGLIDEQYF.